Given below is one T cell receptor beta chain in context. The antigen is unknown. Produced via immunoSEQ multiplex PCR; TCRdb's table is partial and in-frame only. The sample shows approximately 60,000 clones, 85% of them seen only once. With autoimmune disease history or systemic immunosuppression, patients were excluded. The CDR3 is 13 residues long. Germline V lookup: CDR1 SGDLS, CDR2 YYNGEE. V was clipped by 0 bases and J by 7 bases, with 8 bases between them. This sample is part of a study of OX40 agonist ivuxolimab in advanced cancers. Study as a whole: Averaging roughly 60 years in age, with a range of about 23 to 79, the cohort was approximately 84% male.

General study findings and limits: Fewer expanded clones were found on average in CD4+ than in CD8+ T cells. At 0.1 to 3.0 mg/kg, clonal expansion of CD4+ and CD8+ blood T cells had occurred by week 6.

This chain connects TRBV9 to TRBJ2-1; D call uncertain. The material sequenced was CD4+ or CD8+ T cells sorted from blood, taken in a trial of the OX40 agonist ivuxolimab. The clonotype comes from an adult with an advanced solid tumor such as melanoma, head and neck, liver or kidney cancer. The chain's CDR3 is CASSVAGLNEQFF. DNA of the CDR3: TGTGCCAGCAGCGTAGCAGGTCTAAATGAGCAGTTCTTC.